This T cell receptor (beta chain) originates from a study of blood T cell repertoires in COVID-19. Study context: COVID-19 samples collected from the United States, Italy and Spain covered acute and convalescent phases. PBMCs, B-cell-depleted T cells, or T cells provided the cDNA or gDNA that made up the material.

By share, this clone counts as medium-sized (0.01 to 0.1%). Authors' processing steps: Amplification of reference gene primers was used by the study to estimate nucleated cell counts. The data were produced by immunoSEQ multiplex PCR, yet TCRdb's version contains in-frame clones alone and is incomplete. The V and J calls and the clone size are those of that table, but D and trimming were determined from the DNA. The sample has around 140,000 clones, 75% to 85% seen once. This CDR3 contains 17 residues. Germline assignment: CDR1 MNHEY and CDR2 SVGEGT. The V gene lost 5 bases and the J gene lost 0 bases, with 17 bases spanning the gap.

The V gene is TRBV6-2 or TRBV6-3, the J gene TRBJ1-5, with D unclear. The sequenced sample was peripheral blood. This receptor was identified in a man between 60 and 75 years old with active or convalescent COVID-19. The CDR3, as DNA: TGTGCCAGCAGTCCCACCTCTTGGGCGTATAGCAATCAGCCCCAGCATTTT. Encoded protein: CASSPTSWAYSNQPQHF.